This TCR beta chain was documented in a study of blood T cell repertoires in COVID-19. In the original analysis: The assay estimated nucleated cells by amplifying reference gene primers. TCRdb's table, derived via immunoSEQ multiplex PCR, lists solely in-frame clones and lacks some. That table gives V, J and clone size, and the DNA gave D and trimming. This table has over 200,000 clones, around 90% appearing once. Trimming shortened V by 4 bases and J by 7 bases, and 20 bases separated the two germline ends. Per the germline V gene, CDR1 is SGHDT and CDR2 is YYEEEE. This CDR3 region has 15 residues. Sequencing was performed on peripheral blood. This receptor was taken from a human donor in a cohort sampled during active COVID-19. The chain joins TRBV5-6 to TRBJ1-1; a possible D gene is TRBD1 (5 bases). CDR3 nucleotide sequence: TGTGCCAGCAGCGTGCCGGGGGGACTTACCTTTGAAGCTTTCTTT. Its protein product is CASSVPGGLTFEAFF.